In its sample, the clone carrying this TCR beta chain ranks as medium-sized. These data originate in a study of tumor and adjacent non-tumor tissue in lung cancer. The template was RNA from unsorted bulk tissue. CDR3 length: 12 residues. V gave up 3 bases and J gave up 4 bases, with 7 bases separating them. CDR1 is DFQATT, CDR2 SNEGSKA, per germline (reference sequence). A modified ARM-PCR protocol with three rounds of nested PCR amplified TCRbeta. TCRdb called the multiplex PCR reads again in MiXCR, with one record for every CDR3 protein. The sample yields 85,000 to 100,000 distinct CDR3 sequences, approximately 70% seen once.

The clonotype originates from a man in his 60s with non-small cell lung cancer. The specimen was lung tumor tissue. This chain links TRBV20-1 with TRBJ2-1, with D possibly being TRBD1 (5 bases). In DNA, the CDR3 is TGCAGTGCTAGCCGACAGTACAATGAGCAGTTCTTC. This sequence encodes CSASRQYNEQFF.